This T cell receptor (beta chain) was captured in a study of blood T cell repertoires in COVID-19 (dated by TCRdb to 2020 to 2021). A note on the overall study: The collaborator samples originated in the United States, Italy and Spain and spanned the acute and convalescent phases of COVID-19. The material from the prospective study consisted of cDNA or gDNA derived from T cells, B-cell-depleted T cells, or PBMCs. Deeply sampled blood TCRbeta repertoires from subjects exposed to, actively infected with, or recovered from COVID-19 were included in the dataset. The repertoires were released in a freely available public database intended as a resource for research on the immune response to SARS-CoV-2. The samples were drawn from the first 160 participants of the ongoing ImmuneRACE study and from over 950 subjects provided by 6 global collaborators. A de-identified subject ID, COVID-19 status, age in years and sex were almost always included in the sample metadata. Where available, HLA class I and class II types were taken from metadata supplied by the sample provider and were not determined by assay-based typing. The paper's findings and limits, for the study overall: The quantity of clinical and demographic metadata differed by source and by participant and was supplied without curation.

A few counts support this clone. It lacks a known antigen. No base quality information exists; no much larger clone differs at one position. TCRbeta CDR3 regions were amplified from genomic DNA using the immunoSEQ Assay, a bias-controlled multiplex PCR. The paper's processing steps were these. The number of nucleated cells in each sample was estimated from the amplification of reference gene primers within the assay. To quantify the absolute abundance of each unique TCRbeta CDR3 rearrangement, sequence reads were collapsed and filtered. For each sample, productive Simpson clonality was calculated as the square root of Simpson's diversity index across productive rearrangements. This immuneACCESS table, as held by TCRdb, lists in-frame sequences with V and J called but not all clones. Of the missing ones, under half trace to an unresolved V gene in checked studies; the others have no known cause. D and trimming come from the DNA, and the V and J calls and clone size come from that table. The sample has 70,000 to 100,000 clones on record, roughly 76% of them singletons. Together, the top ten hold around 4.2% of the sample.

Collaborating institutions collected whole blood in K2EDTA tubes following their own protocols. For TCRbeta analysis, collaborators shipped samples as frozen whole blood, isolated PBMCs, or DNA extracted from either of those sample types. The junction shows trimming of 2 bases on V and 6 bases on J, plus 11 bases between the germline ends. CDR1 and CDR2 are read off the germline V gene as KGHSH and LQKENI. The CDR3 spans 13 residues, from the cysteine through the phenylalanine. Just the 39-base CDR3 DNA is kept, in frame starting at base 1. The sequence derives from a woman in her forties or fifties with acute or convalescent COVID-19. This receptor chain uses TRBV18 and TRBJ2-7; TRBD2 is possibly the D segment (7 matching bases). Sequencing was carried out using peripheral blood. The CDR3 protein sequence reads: CASSPNREGEQYF. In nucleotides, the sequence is TGTGCCAGCTCACCAAACAGGGAGGGCGAGCAGTACTTC.